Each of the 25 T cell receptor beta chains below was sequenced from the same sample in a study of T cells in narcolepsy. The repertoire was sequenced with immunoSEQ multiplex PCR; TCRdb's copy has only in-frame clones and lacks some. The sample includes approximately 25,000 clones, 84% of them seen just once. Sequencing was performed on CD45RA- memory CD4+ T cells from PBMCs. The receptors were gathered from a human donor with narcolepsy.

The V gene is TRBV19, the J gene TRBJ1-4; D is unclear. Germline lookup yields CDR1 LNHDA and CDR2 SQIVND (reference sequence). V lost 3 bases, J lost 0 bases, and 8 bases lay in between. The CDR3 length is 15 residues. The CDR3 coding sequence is TGTGCCAGTAGTATGACACAGTCAACTAATGAAAAACTGTTTTTT. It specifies CASSMTQSTNEKLFF.

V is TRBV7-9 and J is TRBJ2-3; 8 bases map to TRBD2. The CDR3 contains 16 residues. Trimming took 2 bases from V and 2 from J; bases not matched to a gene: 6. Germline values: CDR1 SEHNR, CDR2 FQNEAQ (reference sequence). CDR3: CASSLFGGEPTDTQYF. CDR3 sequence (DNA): TGTGCCAGCAGCTTATTCGGGGGGGAACCCACAGATACGCAGTATTTT.

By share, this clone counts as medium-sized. CDR3 nucleotide sequence: TGTGCCAGCAGTCGTTTTACTTCCTCCTACAATGAGCAGTTCTTC. Its translation is CASSRFTSSYNEQFF. V and J are TRBV6-5 and TRBJ2-1; D gene uncertain. Per the germline V gene, CDR1 is MNHEY and CDR2 is SVGAGI. Deletions cut 5 bases from V and 0 bases from J, with 11 bases between. The CDR3 spans 15 residues.

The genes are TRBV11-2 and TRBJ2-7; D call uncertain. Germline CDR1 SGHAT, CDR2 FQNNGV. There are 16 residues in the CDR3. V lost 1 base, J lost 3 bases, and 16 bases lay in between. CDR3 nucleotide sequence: TGTGCCAGCAGCTTAGTTGTAGAGGTGGCAAGCTACGAGCAGTACTTC. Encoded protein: CASSLVVEVASYEQYF. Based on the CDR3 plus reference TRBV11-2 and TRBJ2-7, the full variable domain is EAGVAQSPRYKIIEKRQSVAFWCNPISGHATLYWYQQILGQGPKLLIQFQNNGVVDDSQLPKDRFSAERLKGVDSTLKIQPAKLEDSAVYLCASSLVVEVASYEQYFGPGTRLTVT.

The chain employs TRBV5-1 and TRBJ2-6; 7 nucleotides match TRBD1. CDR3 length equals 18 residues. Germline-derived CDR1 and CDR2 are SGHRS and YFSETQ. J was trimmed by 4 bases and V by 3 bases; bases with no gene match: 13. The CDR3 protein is CASSSRGPGGNGANVLTF. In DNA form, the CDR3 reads TGCGCCAGCAGCTCACGGGGCCCAGGGGGAAACGGGGCCAACGTCCTGACTTTC. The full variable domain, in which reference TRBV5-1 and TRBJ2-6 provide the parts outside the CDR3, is KAGVTQTPRYLIKTRGQQVTLSCSPISGHRSVSWYQQTPGQGLQFLFEYFSETQRNKGNFPGRFSGRQFSNSRSEMNVSTLELGDSALYLCASSSRGPGGNGANVLTFGAGSRLTVL.

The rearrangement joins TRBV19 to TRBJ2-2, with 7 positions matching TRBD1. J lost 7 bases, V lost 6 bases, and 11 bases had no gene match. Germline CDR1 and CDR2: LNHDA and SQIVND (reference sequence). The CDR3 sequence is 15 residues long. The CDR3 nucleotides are TGTGCCAGTAGGATGCGACAGGGTCGTATCGGGGAGCTGTTTTTT. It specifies CASRMRQGRIGELFF.

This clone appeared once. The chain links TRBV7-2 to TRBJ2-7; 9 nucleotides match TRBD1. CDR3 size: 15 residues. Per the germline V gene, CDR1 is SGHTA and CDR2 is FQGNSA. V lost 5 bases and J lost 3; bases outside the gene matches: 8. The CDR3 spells CASSPRTGVNYEQYF. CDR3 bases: TGTGCCAGCAGCCCCCGGACAGGGGTGAACTACGAGCAGTACTTC.

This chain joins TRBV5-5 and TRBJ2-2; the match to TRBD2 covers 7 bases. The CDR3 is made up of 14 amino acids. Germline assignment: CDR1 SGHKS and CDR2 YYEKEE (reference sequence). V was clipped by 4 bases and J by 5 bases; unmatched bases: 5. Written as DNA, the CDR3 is TGTGCCAGCAGCGCGGGAGCGGTGACCGGGGAGCTGTTTTTT. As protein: CASSAGAVTGELFF. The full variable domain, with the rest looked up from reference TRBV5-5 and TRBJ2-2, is DAGVTQSPTHLIKTRGQQVTLRCSPISGHKSVSWYQQVLGQGPQFIFQYYEKEERGRGNFPDRFSARQFPNYSSELNVNALLLGDSALYLCASSAGAVTGELFFGEGSRLTVL.

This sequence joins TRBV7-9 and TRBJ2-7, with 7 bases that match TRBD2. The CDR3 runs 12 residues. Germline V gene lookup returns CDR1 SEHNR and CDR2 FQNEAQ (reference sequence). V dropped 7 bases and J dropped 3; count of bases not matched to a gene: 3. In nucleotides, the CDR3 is TGTGCCAGCACCAGCGGGAACTACGAGCAGTACTTC. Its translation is CASTSGNYEQYF.

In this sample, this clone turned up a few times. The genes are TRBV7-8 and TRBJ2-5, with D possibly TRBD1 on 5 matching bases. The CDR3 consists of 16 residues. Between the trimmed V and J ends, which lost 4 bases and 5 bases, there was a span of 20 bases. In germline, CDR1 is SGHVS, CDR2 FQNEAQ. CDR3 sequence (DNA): TGTGCCAGCAGCTCGGTGCTTGTGGGGCTGACGGAGACCCAGTACTTC. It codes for CASSSVLVGLTETQYF.

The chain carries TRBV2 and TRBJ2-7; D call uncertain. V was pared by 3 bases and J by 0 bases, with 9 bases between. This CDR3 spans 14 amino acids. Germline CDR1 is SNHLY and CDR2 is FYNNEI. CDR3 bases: TGTGCCAGCAGTGATACAAGAGGCTCCTACGAGCAGTACTTC. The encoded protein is CASSDTRGSYEQYF.

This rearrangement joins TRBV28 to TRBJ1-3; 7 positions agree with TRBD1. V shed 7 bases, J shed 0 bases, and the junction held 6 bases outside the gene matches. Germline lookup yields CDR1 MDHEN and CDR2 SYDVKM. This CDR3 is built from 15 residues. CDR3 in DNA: TGTGCCAGCAACGGACAGGCCAGCTCTGGAAACACCATATATTTT. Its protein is CASNGQASSGNTIYF. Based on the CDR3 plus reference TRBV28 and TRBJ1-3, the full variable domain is DVKVTQSSRYLVKRTGEKVFLECVQDMDHENMFWYRQDPGLGLRLIYFSYDVKMKEKGDIPEGYSVSREKKERFSLILESASTNQTSMYLCASNGQASSGNTIYFGEGSWLTVV.

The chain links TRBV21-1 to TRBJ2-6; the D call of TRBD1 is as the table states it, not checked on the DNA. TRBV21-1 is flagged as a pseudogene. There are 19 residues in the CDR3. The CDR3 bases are TGTGCCAGCAGCCTCCGGGACAGGGGGCTGGCCTCTGGGGCCAACGTCCTGACTTTC. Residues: CASSLRDRGLASGANVLTF.

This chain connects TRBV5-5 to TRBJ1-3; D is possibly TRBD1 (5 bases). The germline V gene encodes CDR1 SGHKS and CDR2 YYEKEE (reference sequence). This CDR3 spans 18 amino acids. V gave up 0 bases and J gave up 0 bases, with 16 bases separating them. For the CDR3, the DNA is TGTGCCAGCAGCTTGGTAGCGGCGGGGGGAAACTCTGGAAACACCATATATTTT. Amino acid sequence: CASSLVAAGGNSGNTIYF.

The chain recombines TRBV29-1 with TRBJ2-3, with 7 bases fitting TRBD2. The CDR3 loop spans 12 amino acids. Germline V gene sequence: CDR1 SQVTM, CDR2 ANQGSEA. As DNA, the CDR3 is TGCAGTAGCGGGCCAAGCACAGATACGCAGTATTTT. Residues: CSSGPSTDTQYF.

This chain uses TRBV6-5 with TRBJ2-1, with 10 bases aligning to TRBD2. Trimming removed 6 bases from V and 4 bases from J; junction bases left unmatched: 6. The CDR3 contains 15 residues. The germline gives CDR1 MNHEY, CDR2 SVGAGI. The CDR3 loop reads CASRLTSGAYNEQFF. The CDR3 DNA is TGTGCCAGCAGACTTACTAGCGGGGCATACAATGAGCAGTTCTTC.

CDR3 bases: TGTGCCACACAAGTGGCTTTGGCCTACGAGCAGTACTTC. Amino acid sequence: CATQVALAYEQYF. This sequence joins TRBV7-2 and TRBJ2-7; no reliable D call. This CDR3 spans 13 amino acids. Trimming stripped 10 bases from V and 2 bases from J, with 15 bases between. Germline V gene data show CDR1 as SGHTA and CDR2 as FQGNSA.

The CDR3 region has the DNA TGTGCCAGCAGCTATGGGGAGGGGACAGATACGCAGTATTTT. This translates into CASSYGEGTDTQYF. V is TRBV5-6 and J is TRBJ2-3, with 7 bases matching TRBD2. Germline V CDR1 and CDR2: SGHDT, YYEEEE. CDR3 length: 14 amino acids. The V and J ends lost 3 bases and 3 bases, in that order; junction bases with no gene match: 4.

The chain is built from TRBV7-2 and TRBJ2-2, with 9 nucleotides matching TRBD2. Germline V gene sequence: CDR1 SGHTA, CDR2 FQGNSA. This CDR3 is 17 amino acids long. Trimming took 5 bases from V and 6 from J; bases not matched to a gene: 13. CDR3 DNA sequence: TGTGCCAGCAGCACACTTGTGCCAGCGGGAGGTCCCGGGGAGCTGTTTTTT. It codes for CASSTLVPAGGPGELFF.

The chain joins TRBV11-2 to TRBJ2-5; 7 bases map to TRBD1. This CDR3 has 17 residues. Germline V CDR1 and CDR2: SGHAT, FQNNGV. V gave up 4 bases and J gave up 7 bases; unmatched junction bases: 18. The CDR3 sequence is CASSSQLGQPRERTQYF. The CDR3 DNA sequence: TGTGCCAGCAGCTCACAGCTGGGACAGCCGAGGGAGAGGACCCAGTACTTC. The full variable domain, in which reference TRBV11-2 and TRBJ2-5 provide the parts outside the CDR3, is EAGVAQSPRYKIIEKRQSVAFWCNPISGHATLYWYQQILGQGPKLLIQFQNNGVVDDSQLPKDRFSAERLKGVDSTLKIQPAKLEDSAVYLCASSSQLGQPRERTQYFGPGTRLLVL.

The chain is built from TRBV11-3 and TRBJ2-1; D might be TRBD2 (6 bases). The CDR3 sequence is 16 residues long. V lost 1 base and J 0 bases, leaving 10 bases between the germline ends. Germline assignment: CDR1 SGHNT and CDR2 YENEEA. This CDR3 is CASSLVSGYSYNEQFF. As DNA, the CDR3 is TGTGCCAGCAGCTTAGTTAGCGGCTACTCCTACAATGAGCAGTTCTTC.

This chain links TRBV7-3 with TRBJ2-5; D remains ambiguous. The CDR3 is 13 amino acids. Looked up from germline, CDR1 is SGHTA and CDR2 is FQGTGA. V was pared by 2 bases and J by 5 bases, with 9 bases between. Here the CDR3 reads CASSLGSMETQYF. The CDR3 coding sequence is TGTGCCAGCAGCTTAGGTTCAATGGAGACCCAGTACTTC.

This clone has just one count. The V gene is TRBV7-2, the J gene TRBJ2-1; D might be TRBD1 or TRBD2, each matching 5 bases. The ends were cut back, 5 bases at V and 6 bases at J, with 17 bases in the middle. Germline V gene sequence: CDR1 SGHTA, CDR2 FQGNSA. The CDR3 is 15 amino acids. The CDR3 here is CASSLDKGEPNEQFF. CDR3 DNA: TGTGCCAGCAGCCTGGACAAGGGAGAACCCAATGAGCAGTTCTTC.

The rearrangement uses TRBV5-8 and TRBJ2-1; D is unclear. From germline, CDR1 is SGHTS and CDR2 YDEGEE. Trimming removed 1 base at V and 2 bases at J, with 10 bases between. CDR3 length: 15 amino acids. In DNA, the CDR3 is TGTGCCAGCAGCTTGCAAGGCTCCACCTACAATGAGCAGTTCTTC. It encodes CASSLQGSTYNEQFF.

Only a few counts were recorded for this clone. The chain's CDR3 is CASSWGGAGDQPQHF. CDR3 DNA: TGTGCCAGCAGCTGGGGTGGGGCAGGGGATCAGCCCCAGCATTTT. This chain uses TRBV5-5 with TRBJ1-5, with D perhaps matching TRBD1 (6 bases). The germline V gene has CDR1 SGHKS and CDR2 YYEKEE (reference sequence). The length of the CDR3 is 15 residues. With 3 bases removed from V and 5 bases from J, the gap between germline ends came to 15 bases.